The rows below give T cell receptor beta chains drawn from one sample of a study of vaccination effects on CD4 cells after COVID-19. The antigens these receptors bind are not known. This table comes from immunoSEQ multiplex PCR, and its TCRdb copy is limited to in-frame clones, with some not included. The repertoire holds about 50,000 clones, with about 70% as singletons. The source material was CD4+ T cells from PBMCs cultured with HCoV-OC43 spike peptides, sampled after COVID-19 vaccination. The receptors derive from a human donor who received a COVID-19 vaccine. CDR3s include the opening cysteine and the closing phenylalanine or tryptophan. A D gene is named only where the DNA matches it firmly. Not all rows give a size; the values are once, few, many and, for expanded clones, a class.

D gene: TRBD1; clone size: .; J gene: TRBJ2-1; V gene: TRBV27; CDR3 protein: CASSSGGARNEQFF; CDR3 DNA: TGTGCCAGCAGTTCAGGGGGCGCTCGGAATGAGCAGTTCTTC
D gene: .; clone size: .; J gene: TRBJ1-3; V gene: TRBV5-1; CDR3 protein: CASSLKVQSSGNTIYF; CDR3 DNA: TGCGCCAGCAGCTTGAAGGTTCAATCCTCTGGAAACACCATATATTTT
D gene: .; clone size: .; J gene: TRBJ2-3; V gene: TRBV29-1; CDR3 protein: CSVEQDTQYF; CDR3 DNA: TGCAGCGTTGAACAGGATACGCAGTATTTT
D gene: .; clone size: .; J gene: TRBJ2-7; V gene: TRBV11-2; CDR3 protein: CASSLEALSYEQYF; CDR3 DNA: TGTGCCAGCAGCTTAGAGGCACTATCCTACGAGCAGTACTTC
D gene: .; clone size: .; J gene: TRBJ1-1; V gene: TRBV5-1; CDR3 protein: CASSFSPGNTEAFF; CDR3 DNA: TGCGCCAGCAGCTTTTCTCCAGGGAACACTGAAGCTTTCTTT
D gene: .; clone size: once; J gene: TRBJ1-1; V gene: TRBV10-2; CDR3 protein: CASSRDTEAFF; CDR3 DNA: TGCGCCAGCAGCCGGGACACTGAAGCTTTCTTT
D gene: .; clone size: few; J gene: TRBJ1-6; V gene: TRBV15; CDR3 protein: CATSREDRNNSPLHF; CDR3 DNA: TGTGCCACCAGCAGAGAAGATAGGAATAATTCACCCCTCCACTTT
D gene: .; clone size: .; J gene: TRBJ1-5; V gene: TRBV24-1; CDR3 protein: CATSDFLGVSNQPQHF; CDR3 DNA: TGTGCCACCAGTGATTTCTTGGGGGTTAGCAATCAGCCCCAGCATTTT
D gene: TRBD1; clone size: .; J gene: TRBJ1-5; V gene: TRBV23-1; CDR3 protein: CASSQSRDRGGRNQPQHF; CDR3 DNA: TGCGCCAGCAGTCAATCGAGGGACAGGGGTGGTCGCAATCAGCCCCAGCATTTT
D gene: .; clone size: .; J gene: TRBJ1-4; V gene: TRBV5-1; CDR3 protein: CASSHTKTNEKLFF; CDR3 DNA: TGCGCCAGCAGCCATACCAAAACTAATGAAAAACTGTTTTTT
D gene: TRBD1; clone size: few; J gene: TRBJ1-5; V gene: TRBV18; CDR3 protein: CASSPGVQDRGNQPQHF; CDR3 DNA: TGTGCCAGCTCACCAGGGGTTCAGGACAGGGGAAATCAGCCCCAGCATTTT
D gene: .; clone size: .; J gene: TRBJ2-2; V gene: TRBV7-7; CDR3 protein: CASGWTVNTGELFF; CDR3 DNA: TGTGCCAGCGGCTGGACAGTTAACACCGGGGAGCTGTTTTTT
D gene: .; clone size: .; J gene: TRBJ2-7; V gene: TRBV28; CDR3 protein: CASSLRQGRSYEQYF; CDR3 DNA: TGTGCCAGCAGTTTGCGGCAGGGGCGCTCCTACGAGCAGTACTTC
D gene: TRBD1; clone size: .; J gene: TRBJ1-5; V gene: TRBV7-9; CDR3 protein: CASSATGIFDQPQHF; CDR3 DNA: TGTGCCAGCAGCGCGACAGGGATTTTTGATCAGCCCCAGCATTTT
D gene: .; clone size: .; J gene: TRBJ1-1; V gene: TRBV7-2; CDR3 protein: CASSLEDNPNTEAFF; CDR3 DNA: TGTGCCAGCAGCTTGGAGGACAACCCGAACACTGAAGCTTTCTTT
D gene: .; clone size: .; J gene: TRBJ2-1; V gene: TRBV4-2; CDR3 protein: CASSLFRGSSYNEQFF; CDR3 DNA: TGTGCCAGCAGCCTATTCAGGGGAAGCTCCTACAATGAGCAGTTCTTC
D gene: .; clone size: .; J gene: TRBJ2-3; V gene: TRBV7-8; CDR3 protein: CASTSHGGLTDTQYF; CDR3 DNA: TGTGCCAGCACCTCCCACGGAGGACTCACAGATACGCAGTATTTT
D gene: .; clone size: once; J gene: TRBJ1-3; V gene: TRBV27; CDR3 protein: CASIGAGNTIYF; CDR3 DNA: TGTGCCAGTATCGGGGCTGGAAACACCATATATTTT
D gene: TRBD2; clone size: .; J gene: TRBJ2-5; V gene: TRBV5-4; CDR3 protein: CASSMGLAGGGETQYF; CDR3 DNA: TGTGCCAGCAGCATGGGACTAGCGGGAGGGGGAGAGACCCAGTACTTC
D gene: .; clone size: .; J gene: TRBJ1-2; V gene: TRBV29-1; CDR3 protein: CSVWGNYGYTF; CDR3 DNA: TGCAGCGTATGGGGTAACTATGGCTACACCTTC
D gene: .; clone size: .; J gene: TRBJ2-1; V gene: TRBV6-4; CDR3 protein: CASSDSGAGAGNEQFF; CDR3 DNA: TGTGCCAGCAGTGACTCGGGGGCGGGAGCAGGTAATGAGCAGTTCTTC
D gene: TRBD1; clone size: .; J gene: TRBJ2-1; V gene: TRBV4-1; CDR3 protein: CASSADRDEQFF; CDR3 DNA: TGCGCCAGCAGCGCAGACAGGGATGAGCAGTTCTTC
D gene: TRBD1; clone size: .; J gene: TRBJ2-7; V gene: TRBV30; CDR3 protein: CAWSGKLGQGNDEQYF; CDR3 DNA: TGTGCCTGGAGTGGGAAATTGGGACAGGGGAATGACGAGCAGTACTTC
D gene: .; clone size: .; J gene: TRBJ1-2; V gene: TRBV5-1; CDR3 protein: CASSLSRRDGYTF; CDR3 DNA: TGCGCCAGCAGCTTATCCCGTCGGGATGGCTACACCTTC
D gene: .; clone size: .; J gene: TRBJ2-3; V gene: TRBV2; CDR3 protein: CASGSLDTQYF; CDR3 DNA: TGTGCCAGCGGATCCCTAGATACGCAGTATTTT
D gene: .; clone size: few; J gene: TRBJ1-1; V gene: TRBV6-5; CDR3 protein: CASSYRGGYGEAFF; CDR3 DNA: TGTGCCAGCAGTTATAGGGGGGGCTATGGTGAAGCTTTCTTT
D gene: .; clone size: .; J gene: TRBJ2-7; V gene: TRBV5-5; CDR3 protein: CASSLQGGEQYF; CDR3 DNA: TGTGCCAGCAGCTTACAGGGCGGCGAGCAGTACTTC
D gene: .; clone size: .; J gene: TRBJ1-2; V gene: TRBV5-8; CDR3 protein: CASSLAGGPHGYTF; CDR3 DNA: TGTGCCAGCAGCCTGGCTGGGGGCCCCCATGGCTACACCTTC
D gene: TRBD2; clone size: few; J gene: TRBJ2-4; V gene: TRBV11-2; CDR3 protein: CASSLSGTSFVKNIQYF; CDR3 DNA: TGTGCCAGCAGCTTATCCGGGACTAGCTTTGTTAAAAACATTCAGTACTTC
D gene: .; clone size: .; J gene: TRBJ2-2; V gene: TRBV11-2; CDR3 protein: CASSFPQGGPTGELFF; CDR3 DNA: TGTGCCAGCAGCTTCCCCCAGGGGGGGCCCACCGGGGAGCTGTTTTTT
D gene: TRBD1; clone size: .; J gene: TRBJ2-7; V gene: TRBV6-5; CDR3 protein: CASSQDRTYEQYF; CDR3 DNA: TGTGCCAGCAGCCAGGACAGGACATACGAGCAGTACTTC
D gene: .; clone size: .; J gene: TRBJ1-4; V gene: TRBV4-1; CDR3 protein: CASSQDRRKQSNEKLFF; CDR3 DNA: TGCGCCAGCAGCCAAGATCGGAGAAAACAGTCGAATGAAAAACTGTTTTTT
D gene: TRBD1; clone size: .; J gene: TRBJ1-5; V gene: TRBV6-5; CDR3 protein: CASAQTGVSNQPQHF; CDR3 DNA: TGTGCCAGCGCTCAGACAGGGGTCAGCAATCAGCCCCAGCATTTT
D gene: TRBD1; clone size: once; J gene: TRBJ2-7; V gene: TRBV18; CDR3 protein: CASSPGRDRVSYEQYF; CDR3 DNA: TGTGCCAGCTCACCTGGCCGGGACAGGGTTTCCTACGAGCAGTACTTC
D gene: TRBD1; clone size: .; J gene: TRBJ1-4; V gene: TRBV5-6; CDR3 protein: CASSRGQGVEKLFF; CDR3 DNA: TGTGCCAGCAGCAGGGGACAGGGAGTTGAAAAACTGTTTTTT
D gene: .; clone size: .; J gene: TRBJ2-7; V gene: TRBV7-9; CDR3 protein: CASSKALYSSYEQYF; CDR3 DNA: TGTGCCAGCAGCAAGGCTCTTTACAGCTCCTACGAGCAGTACTTC
D gene: .; clone size: .; J gene: TRBJ2-2; V gene: TRBV7-2; CDR3 protein: CASSVFGGGNTGELFF; CDR3 DNA: TGTGCCAGCAGCGTGTTTGGGGGAGGGAACACCGGGGAGCTGTTTTTT
D gene: .; clone size: few; J gene: TRBJ1-2; V gene: TRBV7-9; CDR3 protein: CASSLVGDYGYTF; CDR3 DNA: TGTGCCAGCAGCTTAGTTGGGGACTATGGCTACACCTTC
D gene: TRBD1; clone size: .; J gene: TRBJ1-2; V gene: TRBV2; CDR3 protein: CASSESRGLYGYTF; CDR3 DNA: TGTGCCAGCAGTGAATCCAGGGGGCTCTATGGCTACACCTTC
D gene: .; clone size: .; J gene: TRBJ1-2; V gene: TRBV18; CDR3 protein: CASSPKGNGYGYTF; CDR3 DNA: TGTGCCAGCTCACCAAAGGGTAACGGCTATGGCTACACCTTC
D gene: .; clone size: .; J gene: TRBJ1-3; V gene: TRBV18; CDR3 protein: CASSPGAGNTIYF; CDR3 DNA: TGTGCCAGCTCACCGGGCGCTGGAAACACCATATATTTT
D gene: TRBD2; clone size: few; J gene: TRBJ2-1; V gene: TRBV11-3; CDR3 protein: CASSLGVTGAGNEQFF; CDR3 DNA: TGTGCCAGCAGCTTAGGCGTTACGGGAGCGGGAAATGAGCAGTTCTTC
D gene: .; clone size: .; J gene: TRBJ2-5; V gene: TRBV6-5; CDR3 protein: CASRDNRVQETQYF; CDR3 DNA: TGTGCCAGCAGAGACAACCGAGTACAAGAGACCCAGTACTTC
D gene: TRBD2; clone size: .; J gene: TRBJ2-6; V gene: TRBV11-2; CDR3 protein: CASRDWGGSGANVLTF; CDR3 DNA: TGTGCCAGCAGAGACTGGGGGGGATCTGGGGCCAACGTCCTGACTTTC
D gene: .; clone size: few; J gene: TRBJ1-2; V gene: TRBV29-1; CDR3 protein: CSVEGGGYTF; CDR3 DNA: TGCAGCGTGGAGGGGGGCGGCTACACCTTC
D gene: TRBD2; clone size: once; J gene: TRBJ2-3; V gene: TRBV15; CDR3 protein: CATSSTGGTDTQYF; CDR3 DNA: TGTGCCACCAGCTCGACGGGAGGTACAGATACGCAGTATTTT
D gene: .; clone size: .; J gene: TRBJ1-2; V gene: TRBV7-2; CDR3 protein: CASSPQAGLSGYTF; CDR3 DNA: TGTGCCAGCAGCCCACAGGCAGGGCTTTCTGGCTACACCTTC
D gene: .; clone size: .; J gene: TRBJ1-1; V gene: TRBV5-1; CDR3 protein: CASSPMTSPGTEAFF; CDR3 DNA: TGCGCCAGCAGCCCGATGACTTCCCCCGGGACTGAAGCTTTCTTT
D gene: .; clone size: .; J gene: TRBJ2-4; V gene: TRBV10-3; CDR3 protein: CAISESTGTNIQYF; CDR3 DNA: TGTGCCATCAGTGAGTCAACTGGGACAAACATTCAGTACTTC